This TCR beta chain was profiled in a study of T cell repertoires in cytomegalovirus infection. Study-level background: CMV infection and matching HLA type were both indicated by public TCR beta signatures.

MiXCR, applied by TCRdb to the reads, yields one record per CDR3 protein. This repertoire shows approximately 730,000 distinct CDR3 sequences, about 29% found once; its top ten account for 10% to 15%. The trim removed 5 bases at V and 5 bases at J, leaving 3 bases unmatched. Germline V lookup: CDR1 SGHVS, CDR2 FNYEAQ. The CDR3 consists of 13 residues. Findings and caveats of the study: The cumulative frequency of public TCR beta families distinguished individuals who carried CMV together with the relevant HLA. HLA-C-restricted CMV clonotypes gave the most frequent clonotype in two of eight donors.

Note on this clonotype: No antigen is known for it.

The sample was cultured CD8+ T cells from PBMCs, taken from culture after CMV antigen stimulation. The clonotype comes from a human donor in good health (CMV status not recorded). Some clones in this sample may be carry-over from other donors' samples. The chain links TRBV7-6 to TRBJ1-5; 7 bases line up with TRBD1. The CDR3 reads CASSHDRDQPQHF. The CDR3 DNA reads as TGTGCCAGCAGCCATGACAGGGATCAGCCCCAGCATTTT.